Given below is one T cell receptor (beta chain) in context. What it recognizes is unknown. This specimen comes from a study of T-cell reconstitution after alpha-beta-depleted transplantation in children. Findings and caveats of the study: The authors attributed T-cell counts and diversity one year after transplant mostly to newly produced T cells. Reportedly, only several hundred clones from non-depleted graft cells drove alpha-beta T-cell counts at about two months. Several patients had high TCRbeta diversity at day 60; it came from surviving recipient T cells and thymic progenitors.

During its preparation, the TCRbeta library received unique molecular identifiers. From the PCR reads, TCRdb called clonotypes with MiXCR, one entry per CDR3 protein. The table includes around 300,000 distinct CDR3 sequences, roughly 21% detected once. The material was PBMCs, mostly from graft donor cells, obtained 180 days after TCRalphabeta/CD19-depleted stem cell transplant. This receptor was obtained from a male patient aged 10 to 17 who had a stem cell transplant for acute lymphoblastic leukemia, so the T cells may come from the graft donor.

CDR3 sequence (DNA): TGCGCCAGCAGCTTGGGTGGGGTCTCAGATACGCAGTATTTT. Protein: CASSLGGVSDTQYF. V and J are TRBV5-1 and TRBJ2-3; D gene uncertain. Germline V gives CDR1 SGHRS, CDR2 YFSETQ. The CDR3 runs 14 residues. V shed 0 bases and J shed 4 bases, with 9 bases lying between them.